The sequence of this T cell receptor beta chain was determined in a study of T cell responses to AZD1222 COVID-19 vaccine (dated by TCRdb to about 2021). As for the study more broadly: A total of under 250 trial participants underwent TCR sequencing, of whom more than 200 had received two doses of AZD1222 and around 25 had received two doses of the MenACWY control vaccine. Trial participants were enrolled by age into 18-55, 56-69 and 70-plus year subgroups, with roughly 160, 29 and 62 TCR-sequenced participants respectively.

What the work shows at the level of the full study, not this receptor alone: Vaccine-associated CD4 TCRs spanned the whole spike protein, with dominant responses in regions 160-218 and 743-854. In the small 56-69-year group, the increase in depth fell short of significance, most likely because of low power. Reportedly, almost half of the unique spike-specific TCRs recognized epitopes lying outside the regions that are mutated in the B.1.351 and B.1.1.7 variants. Conclusions about previously exposed vaccinees were limited because only six AZD1222 recipients were SARS-CoV-2 seropositive at baseline. Because no day 14 peak-response samples were available, repertoires were characterized only after the peak T cell response. A significant rise in spike-specific TCR breadth and depth was observed after two AZD1222 doses relative to day 0 and relative to MenACWY recipients. Participants were mostly white British and included more females than males, and it was suggested by the authors that clonal diversity may have been underestimated.

The time point label on this specimen signifies: about 28 days (+/-7) after the second vaccine dose. AZD1222 recipients with second doses at about 4 weeks or about 12 weeks were pooled, because spike-specific TCR depth and breadth did not differ between schedules. Samples from vaccinated people were obtained from the UK trials COV001 and COV002, which included a single-blind randomized controlled phase 2/3 trial of AZD1222 (ChAdOx1 nCoV-19) in healthy adults. For TCRbeta chain sequencing, PBMC samples were collected from trial participants at day 0 and at day 28 after the second dose. A note on this clone: It has no known antigen specificity. No much larger clone is present one base from it, and per-base qualities are unavailable.

The CDR3 regions of human TCRbeta chains were analyzed by immunosequencing. In the authors' own workflow: Repertoire TCRs were matched against a reference library of SARS-CoV-2-specific TCRs generated with the MIRA antigen-specificity platform. Breadth meant the fraction of unique TCRs that were SARS-CoV-2-associated, whereas depth meant the fraction of total T cells that were SARS-CoV-2-associated. Using the MIRA data, each spike-specific TCR was mapped to the spike region that the TCR reacts to and placed in a CD4 or CD8 class. Log10-transformed breadth and depth values were compared by one-way ANOVA with Sidak's multiple comparisons tests. The table was pulled from immuneACCESS by TCRdb, which kept in-frame rearrangements only. Such tables lose some clones; where checked, under half of the loss comes from unresolved V genes, and the rest has no known cause. V and J calls and clone size are those listed in that table; D and trimming were worked out from the DNA. The sample contains roughly 190,000 clones, approximately 93% of them found a single time. The ten largest clones add up to around 1.6% of the sample.

This clonotype was sampled from an adult who received the AZD1222 COVID-19 vaccine. The input for sequencing was peripheral blood, taken 28 days after the second AZD1222 dose.

This receptor carries the CDR3 CASSPRDRSHYEQYF. Read as DNA, the sequence is TGTGCCAGCAGTCCCCGGGACAGAAGTCATTACGAGCAGTACTTC. This receptor chain uses TRBV7-3 and TRBJ2-7; 7 central bases correspond to TRBD1. Based on the germline V gene, the CDR1 and CDR2 sequences are SGHTA and FQGTGA. V is trimmed back by 6 bases and J by 4 bases, and the junction contains 12 bases that no gene match accounts for. The CDR3 contains 15 residues, cysteine and phenylalanine counted. The DNA shown is the 45-base CDR3, in frame from base 1.